These 6 T cell receptor beta chains were all obtained from the same sample, sequenced in a study of blood T cell repertoires in COVID-19. This table comes from immunoSEQ multiplex PCR, and its TCRdb copy is limited to in-frame clones, with some not included. This table holds tens of thousands of clones, approximately 85% found once. The sequenced material came from peripheral blood. Receptors were obtained from a human donor in a cohort sampled during active COVID-19.

This CDR3 reads CASSLGITTANSPLHF. The CDR3 DNA reads TGTGCCAGCAGCTTAGGAATTACGACAGCGAATTCACCCCTCCACTTT. The V gene is TRBV7-8, the J gene TRBJ1-6, with D maybe TRBD1 (5 bases). The CDR3 spans 16 residues. Trimming removed 1 base at V and 7 bases at J, with 14 bases between. The V gene's germline CDR1 is SGHVS and CDR2 FQNEAQ. The full variable domain, completed using reference TRBV7-8 and TRBJ1-6, is GAGVSQSPRYKVAKRGQDVALRCDPISGHVSLFWYQQALGQGPEFLTYFQNEAQLDKSGLPSDRFFAERPEGSVSTLKIQRTQQEDSAVYLCASSLGITTANSPLHFGNGTRLTVT.

The gene calls are TRBV3-1 (or the pseudogene TRBV3-2) and TRBJ2-3; 10 bases match TRBD1. Germline V CDR1 and CDR2: LGHDT, YNNKEL (reference sequence). The CDR3 is 13 amino acids. V dropped 4 bases and J dropped 14; count of bases not matched to a gene: 9. The CDR3 reads CASSRMGTGVLYF. CDR3 DNA: TGTGCCAGCAGCCGAATGGGGACAGGGGTTCTGTATTTT.

This sequence joins TRBV12-3 or TRBV12-4 and TRBJ1-6; unclear D gene. Trimming removed 7 bases from V and 8 bases from J, with 12 bases in between. The CDR3 has 13 amino acids. The CDR3 reads CASTEAYYSPLHF. Here the CDR3 DNA reads TGTGCCAGCACAGAGGCGTACTATTCACCCCTCCACTTT.

V usage is TRBV4-1 and J usage is TRBJ1-5, with 8 positions matching TRBD1. V shed 3 bases and J 10 bases; nucleotides not matched to a gene: 14. Germline V gene data show CDR1 as MGHRA and CDR2 as YSYEKL. This CDR3 has 16 amino acids. Here the CDR3 reads CASSQAAGTGSEPQHF. CDR3 DNA: TGCGCCAGCAGCCAGGCCGCCGGGACAGGTTCCGAACCCCAGCATTTT.

This clone was detected a few times. This chain uses TRBV7-9 with TRBJ2-7; 10 bases map to TRBD2. The V gene's germline CDR1 is SEHNR and CDR2 FQNEAQ (reference sequence). V shed 8 bases and J 4 bases; nucleotides not matched to a gene: 5. There are 13 residues in the CDR3. CDR3 DNA sequence: TGTGCCAGCCTCGCAGCGGGAGGGTACGAGCAGTACTTC. Translation: CASLAAGGYEQYF.

The chain recombines TRBV6-1 with TRBJ2-7; D gene ambiguous. The CDR3 spans 16 residues. Between the trimmed V and J ends, which lost 0 bases and 2 bases, there was a span of 14 bases. Germline V gene sequence: CDR1 MNHNS, CDR2 SASEGT. The CDR3 is CASSEALLGYPYEQYF. CDR3 sequence (DNA): TGTGCCAGCAGTGAAGCGCTTCTGGGCTATCCCTACGAGCAGTACTTC.